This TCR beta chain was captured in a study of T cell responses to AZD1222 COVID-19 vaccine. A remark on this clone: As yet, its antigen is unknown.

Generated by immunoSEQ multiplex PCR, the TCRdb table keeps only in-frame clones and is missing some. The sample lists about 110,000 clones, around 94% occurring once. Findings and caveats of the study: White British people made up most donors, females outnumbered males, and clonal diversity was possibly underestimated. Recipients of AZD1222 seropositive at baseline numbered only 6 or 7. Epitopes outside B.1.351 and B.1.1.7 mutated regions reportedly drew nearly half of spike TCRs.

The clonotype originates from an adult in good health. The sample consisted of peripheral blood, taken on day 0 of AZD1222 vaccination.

CDR3 nucleotides: TGTGCCAGCAGCTTTGACAGGGTAGTCAATCAGCCCCAGCATTTT. Translation gives CASSFDRVVNQPQHF. The chain is built from TRBV5-5 and TRBJ1-5, with 7 bases aligning to TRBD1. The germline CDR1 and CDR2 sequences are SGHKS and YYEKEE (reference sequence). The CDR3 loop spans 15 amino acids. V trimming: 2 bases; J trimming: 3 bases; junction bases outside the gene matches: 5.